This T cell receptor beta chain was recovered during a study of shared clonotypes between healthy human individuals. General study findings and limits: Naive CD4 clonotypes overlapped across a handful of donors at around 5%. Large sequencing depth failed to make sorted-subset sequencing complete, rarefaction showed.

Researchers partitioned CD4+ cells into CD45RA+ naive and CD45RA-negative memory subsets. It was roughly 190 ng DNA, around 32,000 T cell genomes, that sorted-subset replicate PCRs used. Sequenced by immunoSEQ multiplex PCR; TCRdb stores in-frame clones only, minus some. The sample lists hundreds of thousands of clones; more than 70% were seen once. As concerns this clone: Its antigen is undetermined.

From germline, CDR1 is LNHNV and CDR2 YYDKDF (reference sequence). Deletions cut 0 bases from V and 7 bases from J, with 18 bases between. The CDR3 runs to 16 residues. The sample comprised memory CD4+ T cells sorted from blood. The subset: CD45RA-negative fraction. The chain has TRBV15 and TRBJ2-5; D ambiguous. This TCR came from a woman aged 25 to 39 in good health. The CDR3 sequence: CATSRDLPRAPGTQYF. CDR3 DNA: TGTGCCACCAGCAGAGATTTACCCCGGGCCCCGGGGACCCAGTACTTC. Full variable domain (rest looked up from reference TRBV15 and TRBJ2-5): DAMVIQNPRYQVTQFGKPVTLSCSQTLNHNVMYWYQQKSSQAPKLLFHYYDKDFNNEADTPDNFQSRRPNTSFCFLDIRSPGLGDTAMYLCATSRDLPRAPGTQYFGPGTRLLVL.